Listed below are T cell receptor beta chains from one sample, sequenced in a study of T cells in Graves' hyperthyroidism and ophthalmopathy. TCRdb re-derived calls from the multiplex PCR reads in MiXCR, one entry per CDR3 protein. The repertoire holds just under 750,000 distinct CDR3 sequences, with 30% to 40% as singletons. The sequencing sample was made of blood. These receptors were obtained from a woman aged 40-49 years with Graves' hyperthyroidism. The CDR3 runs from the conserved cysteine through the conserved F or W. D genes are given only for firm matches. Not every row has a clone size; where given, it reads once, few, many or a size class.

CDR3 | J | V | size | D
CASSAPGQGAGELFF | TRBJ2-2 | TRBV28 | . | TRBD1
CASSSEAGSTGKETQYF | TRBJ2-5 | TRBV12-3/TRBV12-4 | . | .
CASMAGSSNTGELFF | TRBJ2-2 | TRBV5-5 | few | .
CASSLDHWGQPQHF | TRBJ1-5 | TRBV19 | . | .
CSAKTHLSTEAFF | TRBJ1-1 | TRBV20-1 | . | .
CASSQRDSSYEQYF | TRBJ2-7 | TRBV4-3 | many | TRBD1
CASSAKKTGSGHEQYF | TRBJ2-7 | TRBV24-1 | . | TRBD1
CASQNREPNTEAFF | TRBJ1-1 | TRBV7-9 | . | .
CASSEWLKELLDYYEQYF | TRBJ2-7 | TRBV2 | . | .
CASSGTGTGVPTDTQYF | TRBJ2-3 | TRBV10-1 | few | TRBD1
CASSLGETARNQPQHF | TRBJ1-5 | TRBV7-9 | . | .
CASSDGGLYEQYF | TRBJ2-7 | TRBV2 | once | .
CSVAGLATETQYF | TRBJ2-5 | TRBV29-1 | . | TRBD2
CASSSPQLNSPLHF | TRBJ1-6 | TRBV7-9 | . | .
CATYRDMNTEAFF | TRBJ1-1 | TRBV10-3 | . | .
CASSQVWPSPYEQYF | TRBJ2-7 | TRBV4-3 | many | .
CASSLESSNTEAFF | TRBJ1-1 | TRBV7-9 | . | .
CAISYGTGGVDGELFF | TRBJ2-2 | TRBV10-3 | . | TRBD1
CASSPGTENTEASF | TRBJ1-1 | TRBV5-5 | . | .
CASSLVRTYEQYF | TRBJ2-7 | TRBV12-3/TRBV12-4 | . | .
CASSPPSASGSTETQYF | TRBJ2-5 | TRBV18 | few | TRBD2
CASTGGSTEAFF | TRBJ1-1 | TRBV19 | . | .
CASSETGGLFYRTEAFF | TRBJ1-1 | TRBV6-6 | . | TRBD1
CASRRQRDSQETQYF | TRBJ2-5 | TRBV3-1 | many | .